This TCR beta chain was sequenced in a study of T cell responses to AZD1222 COVID-19 vaccine. Study results and limitations: The repertoires were collected only after the peak T cell response. Regions left unmutated in variants are reportedly the target of nearly half of spike-specific TCRs. Spike-specific TCR breadth and depth both grew after two AZD1222 doses.

This table comes from immunoSEQ multiplex PCR, and its TCRdb copy is limited to in-frame clones, with some not included. Here the sample spans more than 150,000 clones, roughly 94% being singletons. Second-dose timings of about 4 or about 12 weeks were pooled. The CDR3 is made up of 14 amino acids. From germline, CDR1 is MNHEY and CDR2 SVGAGI. The V gene end was trimmed by 5 bases and the J gene end by 4 bases; junction bases not matched to a gene: 6. With respect to this clone: Antigen: not known.

Here the sequenced sample was peripheral blood, taken 28 days after the second AZD1222 dose. The rearrangement links TRBV6-5 to TRBJ1-2, with TRBD1 matching 8 bases. This receptor was identified in an adult who received the AZD1222 COVID-19 vaccine. CDR3 DNA: TGTGCCAGCAGTATACAGGGGGGGATCTATGGCTACACCTTC. Translated: CASSIQGGIYGYTF.